Below are 8 T cell receptor beta chains sequenced from a single sample in a study of T cell changes during pregnancy in multiple sclerosis. Assay: immunoSEQ multiplex PCR; the TCRdb copy retains only in-frame clones and omits some. The data contain over 85,000 clones, approximately 90% of them singletons. Specimen: peripheral blood, collected in the first trimester of pregnancy. All receptors come from a female donor in good health, enrolled as a control in a pregnancy study.

This sequence joins TRBV4-3 and TRBJ2-1, with 9 positions matching TRBD1. Germline CDR1 and CDR2: LGHNA and YSLEER. CDR3 length equals 15 residues. V gave up 1 base and J gave up 3 bases; unmatched junction bases: 1. This CDR3 reads CASSQVTGGYNEQFF. In nucleotides, the CDR3 is TGCGCCAGCAGCCAAGTGACAGGGGGCTACAATGAGCAGTTCTTC.

By share, this clone counts as medium-sized. The V and J genes are TRBV18 and TRBJ2-3; possibly TRBD1 for D (6 bases). The CDR3 length is 15 residues. Germline V lookup: CDR1 KGHSH, CDR2 LQKENI. The ends were cut back, 6 bases at V and 4 bases at J, with 17 bases in the middle. The CDR3 region is CASSPTRGIADTQYF. In DNA form, the CDR3 reads TGTGCCAGCTCTCCGACAAGGGGGATAGCAGATACGCAGTATTTT.

The chain combines TRBV7-2 with TRBJ2-7; D might be TRBD1 (5 bases). Trimming took off 5 bases at V and 6 bases at J, with 17 bases between the two ends. Germline V gene lookup returns CDR1 SGHTA and CDR2 FQGNSA. The CDR3 length is 14 residues. CDR3 in amino acids: CASSPAGLLGEQYF. The CDR3 coding sequence is TGTGCCAGCAGCCCAGCAGGGCTCCTCGGCGAGCAGTACTTC.

The rearrangement links TRBV7-2 to TRBJ2-3; D uncertain. The CDR3 sequence is 12 residues long. V was cut by 5 bases and J by 7 bases, with 10 bases left in between. Germline lookup yields CDR1 SGHTA and CDR2 FQGNSA. The CDR3 sequence is CASSAIRNTQYF. CDR3 DNA: TGTGCCAGCAGCGCAATCAGGAATACGCAGTATTTT.

This clone came up once. This chain uses TRBV5-4 with TRBJ1-2, with D possibly being TRBD1 (5 bases). The CDR3 runs 15 residues. Germline CDR1 reads SGHNT; CDR2 reads YYREEE (reference sequence). Trimming shortened V by 4 bases and J by 1 base, and 14 bases separated the two germline ends. CDR3 residues: CASSPEMTVNYGYTF. CDR3 sequence (DNA): TGTGCCAGCAGCCCCGAAATGACAGTTAACTATGGCTACACCTTC.

As DNA, the CDR3 is TGTGCCAGCAGTTCTAAAAGCGGGGGGGCAAACACCGGGGAGCTGTTTTTT. This translates into CASSSKSGGANTGELFF. V gene TRBV27 combines with J gene TRBJ2-2, with 10 bases aligning to TRBD2. The junction had 7 bases not matched to a gene; V was cut back by 4 bases and J by 2 bases. The V gene's germline CDR1 is MNHEY and CDR2 SMNVEV (reference sequence). CDR3 length: 17 amino acids.

The rearrangement joins TRBV9 to TRBJ1-5; the match to TRBD1 covers 7 bases. The CDR3 loop spans 17 amino acids. The trim removed 2 bases at V and 0 bases at J, leaving 8 bases unmatched. CDR1 and CDR2 from the germline V gene are SGDLS and YYNGEE. In DNA, the CDR3 is TGTGCCAGCAGCGTCACCCTCGACAGGGATAGCAATCAGCCCCAGCATTTT. Protein sequence: CASSVTLDRDSNQPQHF.

V is TRBV7-2 and J is TRBJ2-2; 7 nucleotides match TRBD2. The CDR3 contains 14 residues. Germline trimming cut 8 bases from V and 4 bases from J; bases unmatched to any gene: 7. Germline lookup yields CDR1 SGHTA and CDR2 FQGNSA. The CDR3 spells CASRRLAPTGELFF. CDR3 coding DNA: TGTGCCAGCCGGCGACTAGCTCCCACCGGGGAGCTGTTTTTT.